These 13 T cell receptor beta chains share one sample of origin, sequenced in a study of blood T cell repertoires in COVID-19. Sequencing was performed with immunoSEQ multiplex PCR; in TCRdb, only in-frame clones are kept and a portion is missing. The sample carries 75,000 to 100,000 clones, roughly 85% recorded once. The sequenced sample consisted of peripheral blood. The receptors were gathered from a man aged 65-85 years with acute or convalescent COVID-19.

This clone was picked up a small number of times. V is TRBV21-1 and J is TRBJ2-2; TRBD2, the table's D call, was not compared with the DNA. TRBV21-1 is a recognized pseudogene. The CDR3 spans 14 residues. Written as DNA, the CDR3 is TGTGCCAGCAAAATCGGCGGCCCTAGCGGGGAGCTGTTTTTT. Its translation: CASKIGGPSGELFF.

The chain combines TRBV21-1 with TRBJ1-4; the DNA was not compared with TRBD1, the D call given in the table. TRBV21-1 is reported as a pseudogene. The CDR3 is 18 amino acids. CDR3 protein: CASSKGGKGESTNEKLFF. DNA for the CDR3: TGTGCCAGCAGCAAAGGAGGGAAGGGGGAATCAACTAATGAAAAACTGTTTTTT.

The rearrangement joins TRBV2 to TRBJ1-6; no definite D call. The germline V gene has CDR1 SNHLY and CDR2 FYNNEI. Trimming pared 3 bases from V and 8 bases from J, leaving 8 bases between. The CDR3 covers 13 residues. The CDR3 protein is CASSDREHSPLHF. CDR3 DNA: TGTGCCAGCAGTGATAGGGAGCATTCACCCCTCCACTTT.

This CDR3 reads CASSFQGSYEQYV. As DNA, the CDR3 is TGTGCCAGCAGCTTTCAGGGATCCTACGAGCAGTACGTC. The chain combines TRBV11-2 with TRBJ2-7; D possibly corresponds to TRBD1 (5 bases). Germline V gene sequence: CDR1 SGHAT, CDR2 FQNNGV. The CDR3 has 13 residues. The V gene lost 3 bases and the J gene lost 1 base, with 7 bases spanning the gap.

The chain couples TRBV18 to TRBJ1-1, with 10 nucleotides matching TRBD1. The V gene's germline CDR1 is KGHSH and CDR2 LQKENI. This CDR3 has 15 amino acids. With V trimmed by 5 bases and J by 3 bases, 6 bases remained unmatched. The CDR3 region is CASSELGQGDTEAFF. CDR3 nucleotide sequence: TGTGCCAGCTCAGAACTAGGACAGGGGGACACTGAAGCTTTCTTT.

In DNA form, the CDR3 reads TGCGCCAGCAGCCGGACTAGCGGGGGAGGCACAGATACGCAGTATTTT. It encodes CASSRTSGGGTDTQYF. The gene calls are TRBV5-1 and TRBJ2-3; 13 bases are shared with TRBD2. The CDR3 contains 16 residues. V lost 4 bases, J lost 1 base, and 3 bases stayed unmatched. Germline V CDR1 and CDR2: SGHRS, YFSETQ.

The V and J genes are TRBV6-6 and TRBJ1-1; the D gene is possibly TRBD1 (5 bases). The V and J ends lost 5 bases and 8 bases respectively, with 9 bases between them. There are 11 residues in the CDR3. Germline V gene data show CDR1 as MNHNY and CDR2 as SVGAGI (reference sequence). The CDR3 sequence: CASSDRTEAFF. DNA for the CDR3: TGTGCCAGCAGTGATCGGACAGAAGCTTTCTTT.

The chain links TRBV28 to TRBJ1-1; 7 bases fit TRBD1. This CDR3 is built from 16 residues. Germline CDR1 MDHEN, CDR2 SYDVKM. V shed 5 bases and J 5 bases; nucleotides not matched to a gene: 14. The CDR3 loop is CASSLTGERLLTEAFF. The CDR3 coding sequence is TGTGCCAGCAGTCTTACAGGGGAGCGGCTCCTTACTGAAGCTTTCTTT. Complete variable domain (other parts from reference TRBV28 and TRBJ1-1): DVKVTQSSRYLVKRTGEKVFLECVQDMDHENMFWYRQDPGLGLRLIYFSYDVKMKEKGDIPEGYSVSREKKERFSLILESASTNQTSMYLCASSLTGERLLTEAFFGQGTRLTVV.

The gene calls are TRBV5-4 and TRBJ1-1, with D perhaps matching TRBD1 (6 bases). Germline loops: CDR1 SGHNT, CDR2 YYREEE (reference sequence). V lost 4 bases and J lost 5, with 21 bases in between. This CDR3 contains 16 residues. As DNA, the CDR3 is TGTGCCAGCAGCAACGGTAGGAATACAGGGATGACTGAAGCTTTCTTT. It encodes CASSNGRNTGMTEAFF.

This clone was detected once. CDR3 bases: TGTGCCAGCAGCCACGGGACAGCGGTACAAGAGACCCAGTACTTC. It is translated as CASSHGTAVQETQYF. The chain is built from TRBV28 and TRBJ2-5; 7 bases align to TRBD1. Germline V gives CDR1 MDHEN, CDR2 SYDVKM. This CDR3 contains 15 residues. V dropped 6 bases and J dropped 2; count of bases not matched to a gene: 9.

The chain has TRBV28 and TRBJ2-1; 9 positions match TRBD1. Germline V CDR1 and CDR2: MDHEN, SYDVKM. V shed 1 base, J shed 7 bases, and the junction held 5 bases outside the gene matches. The CDR3 contains 15 residues. In DNA form, the CDR3 reads TGTGCCAGCAGTTTATCCGGACAGGGGCGGAATGAGCAGTTCTTC. Protein product: CASSLSGQGRNEQFF.

The chain carries TRBV27 and TRBJ1-6; 10 positions match TRBD1. V gave up 4 bases and J gave up 9 bases; unmatched junction bases: 3. Germline assignment: CDR1 MNHEY and CDR2 SMNVEV (reference sequence). CDR3 length: 14 residues. The CDR3 sequence is CASSWTGGSSPLHF. In DNA form, the CDR3 reads TGTGCCAGCAGTTGGACAGGGGGAAGTTCACCCCTCCACTTT.

This sequence joins TRBV28 and TRBJ1-6; D call uncertain. The germline V gene encodes CDR1 MDHEN and CDR2 SYDVKM. The V and J ends lost 2 bases and 9 bases respectively, with 14 bases between them. This CDR3 has 15 residues. CDR3 in amino acids: CASSLKRALGSPLHF. The CDR3 DNA reads TGTGCCAGCAGTTTAAAGAGGGCTCTGGGTTCACCCCTCCACTTT.